The following is a T cell receptor (beta chain) sequence with its context. Its specificity is not known. With 1 base clipped from V and 5 bases from J, the junction kept 5 bases outside the gene matches. The CDR3 runs 16 residues. The V gene's germline CDR1 is SGHTA and CDR2 FQGNSA. The data are from a study of regulatory T cells in long-lasting Graves disease. Points from the study as a whole: Samples came from peripheral blood alone, without thyroid tissue. Small sample size may have lowered accuracy. TRBV28, TRBJ1-2 and TRBJ2-5 were favored in persistent disease. Persistent Graves' patients possessed reduced TCR diversity relative to recently diagnosed ones.

CDR3-region Arm-PCR and iRepertoire HTBI primers produced the TCR beta libraries. A single record per CDR3 protein comes from TCRdb applying MiXCR to the multiplex PCR reads. The table lists about 340,000 distinct CDR3 sequences, 15% to 20% of them singletons, with approximately 31% in the top ten. The time point denotes: persistent/refractory GD, antithyroid drugs over 5 years with positive TRAb. PBMC-extracted RNA yielded the TCR library. The rearrangement links TRBV7-2 to TRBJ2-3; TRBD1 agrees at 11 bases. The sequence came from a female donor with Graves disease. Specimen: peripheral blood mononuclear cells (PBMCs), collected when the disease was refractory, from a patient treated with antithyroid drugs. DNA of the CDR3: TGTGCCAGCAGCTTAGTAGGGACAGGGGGGGGAGATACGCAGTATTTT. Its protein is CASSLVGTGGGDTQYF.